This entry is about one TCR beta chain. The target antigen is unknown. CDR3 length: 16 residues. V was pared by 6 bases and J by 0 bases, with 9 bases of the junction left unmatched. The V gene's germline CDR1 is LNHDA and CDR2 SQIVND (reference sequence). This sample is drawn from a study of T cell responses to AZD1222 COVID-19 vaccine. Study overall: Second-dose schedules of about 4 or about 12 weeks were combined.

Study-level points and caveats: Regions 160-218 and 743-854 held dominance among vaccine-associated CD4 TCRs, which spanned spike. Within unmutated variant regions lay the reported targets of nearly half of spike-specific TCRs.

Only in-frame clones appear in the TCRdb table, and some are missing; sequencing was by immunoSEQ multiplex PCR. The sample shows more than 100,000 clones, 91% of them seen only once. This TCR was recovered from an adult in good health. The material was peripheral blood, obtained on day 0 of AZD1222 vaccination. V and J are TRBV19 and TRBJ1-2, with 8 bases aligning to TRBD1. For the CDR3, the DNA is TGTGCCAGTAGCGGCGGACAGGGCCTAGCTAACTATGGCTACACCTTC. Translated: CASSGGQGLANYGYTF. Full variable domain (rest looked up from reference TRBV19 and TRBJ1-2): DGGITQSPKYLFRKEGQNVTLSCEQNLNHDAMYWYRQDPGQGLRLIYYSQIVNDFQKGDIAEGYSVSREKKESFPLTVTSAQKNPTAFYLCASSGGQGLANYGYTFGSGTRLTVV.